The 16 T cell receptor beta chains in this list originate from one sample, sequenced in a study of prognosis after radiotherapy for stage I lung cancer. Researchers used two-round multiplex PCR to amplify TCR beta CDR3 starting from genomic DNA. First-round PCR amplification was performed with primers specific to each TRBV and TRBJ gene. TCRdb independently ran MiXCR on the multiplex PCR reads; one entry per CDR3 protein. Here the sample spans some 34,000 distinct CDR3 sequences, 30% to 35% being singletons. Sequenced material: PBMCs, taken before or after stereotactic body radiation therapy (not recorded which). The source is a donor aged 50 or older with non-small cell lung cancer.

On this clonotype itself: One junction end does not reproduce the germline sequence, and a read error may be involved. This chain uses TRBV6-2 or TRBV6-3 with TRBJ2-7; D remains unclear. The V gene's germline CDR1 is MNHEY and CDR2 SVGEGT. CDR3 length: 14 residues. CDR3 residues: CASSADHGYYEQYF. The CDR3 region has the DNA TGTGCAAGCAGCGCTGATCATGGGTACTACGAGCAGTACTTC.

This clonotype came up many times. The genes are TRBV30 and TRBJ1-6; D perhaps matches TRBD1 (6 bases). CDR3 length equals 15 residues. The V gene lost 2 bases and the J gene lost 8 bases, with 16 bases spanning the gap. In germline, CDR1 is GTSNPN, CDR2 SVGIG (reference sequence). The CDR3 reads CAWSFGLGGDSPLHF. CDR3 nucleotide sequence: TGTGCCTGGAGTTTTGGTTTAGGGGGTGATTCACCCCTCCACTTT.

This clonotype was seen at least ten times. This chain uses TRBV2 with TRBJ1-5; D is perhaps TRBD1 (6 bases). The CDR3 runs 15 residues. In germline, CDR1 is SNHLY, CDR2 FYNNEI. The germline V and J ends were trimmed by 2 bases and 6 bases, with 14 bases remaining between them. The CDR3 sequence: CASSEYWGASQPQHF. CDR3 DNA sequence: TGTGCCAGCAGTGAATATTGGGGGGCTAGTCAGCCCCAGCATTTT.

The V and J genes are TRBV12-3 or TRBV12-4 and TRBJ1-4; 9 nucleotides align to TRBD1. The CDR3 contains 17 residues. V shed 6 bases and J 9 bases; nucleotides not matched to a gene: 17. The CDR3 loop reads CASSQVGQGGGGKKLFF. Here the CDR3 DNA reads TGTGCCAGCAGCCAAGTGGGACAGGGTGGGGGAGGTAAAAAACTGTTTTTT.

This clonotype was observed a few times. This may be a read error: a much more frequent sequence differs by one nucleotide. The chain has TRBV6-1 and TRBJ2-3; weak D call: TRBD2 (5 bases). Germline V gene sequence: CDR1 MNHNS, CDR2 SASEGT. CDR3 length equals 14 residues. V lost 3 bases, J lost 2 bases, and 9 bases lay in between. As DNA, the CDR3 is TGTGCCAGCAGTGAGCTAGCCATCACAGATACGCAGTATTTT. Protein: CASSELAITDTQYF.

This clonotype was seen repeatedly, ten times or more. The chain joins TRBV7-9 to TRBJ2-5; D is perhaps TRBD1 (7 bases). V lost 2 bases, J lost 4 bases, and 17 bases lay in between. The CDR3 totals 16 residues. Germline V gene lookup returns CDR1 SEHNR and CDR2 FQNEAQ (reference sequence). The CDR3 is CASSLQGGVVRETQYF. CDR3 coding DNA: TGTGCCAGCAGCTTACAGGGGGGAGTAGTCCGAGAGACCCAGTACTTC.

This clonotype was observed many times. The chain joins TRBV20-1 to TRBJ1-2, with TRBD1 as a possible D gene (5 bases). This CDR3 region has 12 residues. V lost 3 bases, J lost 5 bases, and 10 bases lay in between. Germline lookup yields CDR1 DFQATT and CDR2 SNEGSKA (reference sequence). The CDR3 sequence: CSASWQGYGYTF. CDR3 sequence (DNA): TGCAGTGCTAGTTGGCAGGGTTATGGCTACACCTTC.

Comment on this clonotype: Only one base separates this from a far larger clonotype, so it likely reflects a read error. The chain uses TRBV6-9 and TRBJ2-3, with 9 positions matching TRBD2. CDR1 is MNHGY, CDR2 SVAAGI, per germline. CDR3 size: 15 residues. The CDR3 spells CACSYGGGVADTQYF. The DNA for the CDR3 is TGTGCCTGCAGTTACGGCGGGGGGGTGGCAGATACGCAGTATTTT.

The chain is built from TRBV24-1 and TRBJ1-2; no definite D call. V lost 2 bases, J lost 11 bases, and 14 bases lay in between. CDR1 and CDR2 (germline): KGHDR, SFDVKD. CDR3 size: 13 residues. The CDR3 DNA sequence: TGTGCCACCAGTGATTCAGGAATTAGAGTTTACACCTTC. This translates into CATSDSGIRVYTF.

There are many counts of this clonotype. The chain joins TRBV2 to TRBJ2-7; tentative D call: TRBD2 (5 bases). The ends were cut back, 1 base at V and 2 bases at J, with 12 bases in the middle. This CDR3 has 15 amino acids. Germline CDR1 and CDR2: SNHLY and FYNNEI. CDR3 sequence (DNA): TGTGCCAGCAGTGAAGACGGGCAGGAGGCCTACGAGCAGTACTTC. As protein: CASSEDGQEAYEQYF.

V usage is TRBV19 and J usage is TRBJ2-3, with D perhaps TRBD1 (5 bases). Germline V gene sequence: CDR1 LNHDA, CDR2 SQIVND (reference sequence). V was shortened by 2 bases and J by 4 bases, with 10 bases between the two germline ends. The CDR3 sequence is 14 residues long. This chain's CDR3 is CASSIQGGADTQYF. The CDR3 DNA is TGTGCCAGTAGTATACAGGGTGGGGCAGATACGCAGTATTTT.

In its sample, this clonotype was seen a few times. This may stem from a read error, because a much larger clone lies one nucleotide away. The chain employs TRBV20-1 and TRBJ1-1, with D possibly TRBD1 on 5 matching bases. Trimming stripped 5 bases from V and 5 bases from J, with 12 bases between. CDR1 is DFQATT, CDR2 SNEGSKA, per germline (reference sequence). The length of the CDR3 is 12 residues. The CDR3 coding sequence is TGCAGTGCTGGTTACAAGGGGACTGAAGCTTTCTTT. Translation: CSAGYKGTEAFF.

The gene calls are TRBV30 and TRBJ2-7; D is uncertain. The germline V gene encodes CDR1 GTSNPN and CDR2 SVGIG (reference sequence). The CDR3 loop spans 13 amino acids. Trimming cost V 1 base and J 4 bases, with 11 bases left between them. CDR3 DNA sequence: TGTGCCTGGAGTGCCCTTCTATGTTACGAGCAGTACTTC. This sequence encodes CAWSALLCYEQYF.

This clonotype was recorded at least ten times. The chain joins TRBV28 to TRBJ2-5; tentative D call: TRBD1 (6 bases). The end of the DNA fits TRBJ2-1 better, so the J call may be wrong. CDR1 is MDHEN and CDR2 is SYDVKM in the germline V gene. The CDR3 has 14 residues. CDR3 bases: TGTGCCAGTAACAGGGACCCTCCGTCCAATGAGCAGTTCTTC. Residues: CASNRDPPSNEQFF.

Comments on this clonotype: A much larger clone sits a single nucleotide away, making a read error possible. The chain recombines TRBV6-9 with TRBJ2-5, with 9 bases lining up with TRBD2. CDR3 length: 16 residues. The germline V gene has CDR1 MNHGY and CDR2 SVAAGI. The CDR3 here is CASSWEIAGEGETQCF. CDR3 DNA sequence: TGTGCCAGCAGTTGGGAGATAGCGGGAGAGGGAGAGACCCAGTGCTTC.

This chain uses TRBV28 with TRBJ1-6; 7 nucleotides match TRBD1. CDR3 length: 15 residues. Trimming cost V 7 bases and J 6 bases; bases outside gene matches: 9. The germline V gene encodes CDR1 MDHEN and CDR2 SYDVKM. CDR3 sequence (DNA): TGTGCCAGCATCCCCGGGACAGTGATTAATTCACCCCTCCACTTT. Translation gives CASIPGTVINSPLHF.